This T cell receptor (beta chain) stems from a study of OX40 agonist ivuxolimab in advanced cancers. The repertoire was sequenced with immunoSEQ multiplex PCR; TCRdb's copy has only in-frame clones and lacks some. The sample contains nearly 65,000 clones, 91% of which appear only once. The CDR3 spans 12 residues. V lost 3 bases to trimming and J lost 3 bases, with 6 bases between them. Germline V gene sequence: CDR1 SEHNR, CDR2 FQNEAQ (reference sequence). Sequenced material: CD4+ or CD8+ T cells sorted from blood, taken in a trial of the OX40 agonist ivuxolimab. This clonotype originated in an adult with an advanced solid tumor such as melanoma, head and neck, liver or kidney cancer. V and J are TRBV7-9 and TRBJ2-7; D gene ambiguous. CDR3 in amino acids: CASSFLIYEQYF. The CDR3 DNA reads TGTGCCAGCAGCTTCCTAATCTACGAGCAGTACTTC.